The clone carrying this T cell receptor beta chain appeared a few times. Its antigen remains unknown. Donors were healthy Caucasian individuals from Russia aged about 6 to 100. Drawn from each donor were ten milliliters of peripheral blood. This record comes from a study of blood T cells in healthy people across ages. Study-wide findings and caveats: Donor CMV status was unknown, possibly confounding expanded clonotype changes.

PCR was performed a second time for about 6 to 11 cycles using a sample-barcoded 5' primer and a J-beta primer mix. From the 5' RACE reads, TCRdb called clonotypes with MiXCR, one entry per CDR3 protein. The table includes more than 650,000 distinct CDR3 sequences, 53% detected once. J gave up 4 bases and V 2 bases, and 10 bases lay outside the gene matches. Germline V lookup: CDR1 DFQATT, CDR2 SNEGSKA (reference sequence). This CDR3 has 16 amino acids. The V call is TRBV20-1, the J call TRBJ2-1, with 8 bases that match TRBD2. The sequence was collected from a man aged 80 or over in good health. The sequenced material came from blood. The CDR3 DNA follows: TGCAGTGCTAGACTTGCGGGGGGACGCCGGTACAATGAGCAGTTCTTC. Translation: CSARLAGGRRYNEQFF.